The clone carrying this TCR beta chain was picked up many times. From the 5' RACE reads, TCRdb called clonotypes with MiXCR, one entry per CDR3 protein. The top ten hold about 6.2% of the sample, which has 100,000 or so distinct CDR3 sequences, 17% seen once. The data stem from a study of T cells of healthy individuals. V was pared by 1 base and J by 0 bases, with 10 bases between. The CDR3 runs to 15 residues. Germline CDR1 and CDR2: DFQATT and SNEGSKA (reference sequence). The source is a human donor in good health. This chain uses TRBV20-1 with TRBJ1-5; D is unclear. CDR3 coding DNA: TGCAGTGCTAGAGTGGAGGCCTATAGCAATCAGCCCCAGCATTTT. Translating it yields CSARVEAYSNQPQHF.